Listed here is a single TCR beta chain. The clone's antigen remains unknown. Per-nucleotide qualities are absent, and no much larger clonotype sits a single base away. The data originate from a study of cytomegalovirus exposure and HLA in healthy donors (TCRdb year 2017). Regarding the complete study: An earlier analysis of approximately 640 of the donors reported more than 250 Gb of sequence data and 117 million unique TCR beta sequences from roughly 180 million T cells. An early release that covered more than 550 HLA-typed donors contained approximately 320 gigabases of sequencing data and approximately 85 million unique TCR sequences. Of the approximately 400 genotyped donors, 81% fell in the genetic ancestry cluster associated with self-reported Caucasian donors. The aim of the study was to test whether cataloging public T cell receptors could identify signatures of past pathogen exposure. The T cell repertoires of roughly 660 subjects were profiled by immunosequencing and related to cytomegalovirus serostatus. Besides the first cohort of some 670 subjects, a separate validation cohort made up of some 110 different subjects was used. The study combined high-throughput TCR immunosequencing, statistical association of individual TCRs with disease status, and machine learning to predict cytomegalovirus infection status. A later analysis re-analyzed previously published TCR beta repertoires from about 600 donors and added high-resolution HLA genotyping to study TCR occurrence patterns. Rather than using new phenotypic data, the later analysis identified candidate immune exposures from TCR beta sequences and from how often those sequences occurred across donors. An earlier analysis of approximately 630 of the donors applied high-throughput TCR beta sequencing to assess whether each TCR beta V gene segment acted as functional or pseudogenic. Donor age, sex, ethnicity and CMV serostatus were compiled together with the repertoire data. A later genetic analysis took genome-wide SNP genotypes for about three fifths of the 666 donors and used that subset as a discovery cohort. Every discovery cohort repertoire had been produced on one sequencing platform. Class I and class II HLA loci were covered by the typing at four-digit resolution. The number of typed donors differed by locus: about 620-640 for A, B, C, DRB1 and DQB1; 500 to 550 for DQA1; some 610 for DPA1; and 400 to 480 for DPB1. Five DR-DQ haplotypes were treated as single units for association and clustering because of strong linkage in the cohort. Among some 400 genotyped donors of the cohort, an average of about 240,000 unique TCR beta nucleotide sequences was sequenced per donor, of which about 19% were non-productive.

The cohort comprised under 700 healthy bone marrow donors. Cohort members were all nominally healthy when sampled, although unrecorded immune exposures were likely present. The donor tested CMV seropositive and was one of the 289 seropositive cohort members. Each donor provided a peripheral blood sample, and peripheral blood mononuclear cells were used for TCR beta sequencing. The Qiagen DNeasy Blood Extraction Kit was used to extract genomic DNA from the blood cell samples. The library was made by the immunoSEQ multiplex PCR assay. A mixture of 60 forward primers for TCR Vbeta segments and 13 reverse primers for TCR Jbeta segments was used in the multiplex PCR. A multiplex PCR assay on genomic DNA amplified the CDR3 region of rearranged TCR beta genes. The Illumina HiSeq System was used to sequence the amplified TCR beta libraries as 87-base-pair reads. Turning to the authors' computational methods: In a later analysis, about 80 million unique TCR beta chains were counted across the 650 to 700 repertoires, and around 10 million of these chains were shared by at least two donors. Raw reads were error-corrected and collapsed into unique sequences with a nearest-neighbor algorithm that merged closely related sequences to remove PCR and sequencing errors. Alignment of CDR3 sequences to IMGT reference sequences was used to assign V, D and J gene segments. For a sequence to be retained, a match of at least six nucleotides to both a V gene segment and a J gene segment was required. Rearrangements were classified as productive when the CDR3 lacked stop codons and remained in frame with V and J, and all other rearrangements were classified as non-productive. CDR3 was defined by IMGT convention, running from the second conserved V-encoded cysteine to the conserved J-encoded phenylalanine. The earlier analysis of 500 to 750 of the donors excluded any sequence lacking an unambiguous match to a single V gene segment. An earlier analysis of a few hundred of the donors called V segments functional above 56.7% productive rearrangements and segregating when the between-donor standard deviation exceeded 5%. To diagnose cytomegalovirus status from the catalog of TCR beta chain sequences, a statistical classification framework was built. In a later analysis, TCR nucleotide sequences were compared against IMGT/GENE-DB human TR gene sequences so that V and J genes could be assigned. A later analysis assigned CDR3 sequences and most-parsimonious VDJ recombination scenarios with the TCRdist pipeline. In a later analysis, every TCR beta chain was defined by the combination of its CDR3 amino acid sequence and its V-gene family, and reads without a unique V-gene family were dropped. As a way to deal with suspected cross-contamination and a sequencing artifact, a later analysis dropped roughly 600 nucleotide sequences that were highly shared and had low generation probability. In a later analysis, a clonal expansion index for each public chain was calculated from normalized within-repertoire ranks of inferred template counts. In a later analysis, generation probabilities were computed with a VDJ recombination model fitted to out-of-frame rearrangements, and the resulting probabilities were checked against IGoR. A later analysis scored TCR-TCR, TCR-HLA and TCR-CMV co-occurrence with hypergeometric tests, applying a repertoire-size bias correction to TCR pairs. A later analysis estimated false discovery rates by permuting HLA or CMV assignments 20 times. In a later analysis, co-occurring TCRs were grouped using DBSCAN, and TCRdist sequence similarity was added for clustering within HLA-allele-positive subsets. Co-occurrence clustering excluded repertoires with fewer than 30,000 or more than 120,000 public chains, plus five with anomalous nucleotide sharing. The table comes from immuneACCESS by way of TCRdb, which keeps in-frame sequences with V and J called. Part of the clones is missing from these tables; in studies checked, under half for an unresolved V gene and the rest for unknown reasons. V and J calls and clone size are as listed in that table; D and trimming were resolved from the DNA. In all, the sample holds 200,000 to 250,000 clones, and 77% of those were seen once. Around 2.9% of the sample comes from the top ten.

The germline V gene encodes CDR1 GTSNPN and CDR2 SVGIG (reference sequence). There are 13 amino acids in the CDR3, from cysteine to phenylalanine inclusive. The CDR3 DNA has 39 bases and is translated from base 1. V loses 7 bases, J loses 1 base, and the germline ends lie 11 bases apart. Broader findings and caveats from the paper: A later analysis reported that several top co-occurrence clusters appeared linked to parvovirus B19, influenza, CMV and Epstein-Barr virus. The authors suggested that the approach could potentially be generalized to other disease states and immunological phenotypes. A few of the identified cytomegalovirus-associated TCR beta chains were confirmed in vitro to be specific for cytomegalovirus antigens. When HLA alleles, especially DR and DQ, strongly co-occurred, attributing TCR associations to individual alleles was difficult. While some public TCRs were present in many individuals, most TCR sequences turned up only very rarely across donors. Some IMGT-functional V segments, including TRBV6-2 and TRBV6-3, could not be told apart with the 87-base-pair reads, so those segments were excluded. At a false discovery rate of 0.05, a later analysis linked around 15,000 TCR beta sequences to specific HLA alleles. Because HLA typing was missing for some donors at each locus, association tests included only the typed subset. In a later analysis, the rate of TCR association differed among HLA loci, with DRB1 alleles having the most associated TCRs and HLA-C alleles having the fewest. Linkage disequilibrium might explain the correlated functional status among segregating V segments, but an unknown experimental factor could not be excluded. This cohort had only TCR beta chains sequenced, and the lack of alpha or paired-chain data limited which features could be detected. A group of highly shared sequence variants was considered likely to be a technical artifact of the sequencing pipeline. A later analysis found that most CMV-associated TCR beta chains appeared HLA-restricted, with HLA associations seemingly driven largely by CMV exposure. A later analysis found that HLA-associated TCR beta chains were more clonally expanded and had lower generation probabilities than equally common non-associated chains. Over 15 rarely observed V segments, including chromosome 9 orphons, were excluded from the earlier analysis of just under 600 of the donors because counts were too low. A further reported finding was that TCR beta sequences accurately predicted the HLA-A and HLA-B alleles for most subjects in the first cohort. The classifier was reported to diagnose cytomegalovirus status with high specificity and sensitivity in both the original cohort and the validation cohort. Sequencing depth was assumed to be roughly uniform across donors in the presence/absence analyses, though that assumption may not hold. CMV serostatus was the only immune exposure information available for the cohort. The study listed 164 TCR beta chains as associated with cytomegalovirus. In a later genetic analysis, fewer N-insertions in productive TCRs were reported among donors in an Asian-associated ancestry cluster than the roughly 700-donor mean. An earlier analysis of approximately 530 of the donors showed that most TCR beta V segments appeared in productive rearrangements either about 87% or about 30% of the time, which broadly matched IMGT annotations. A later genetic analysis associated a missense DCLRE1C variant with V-gene and J-gene trimming of TCR beta chains, and an independent cohort replicated the association.

Rearrangement joined TRBV30 to TRBJ1-3, with no D gene named confidently. The receptor was derived from a woman aged 60-75 years in good health and CMV-seropositive. The sample comprised PBMCs. The CDR3 region: CAFHGWSGNTIYF. In nucleotides, the sequence is TGTGCCTTCCACGGGTGGTCTGGAAACACCATATATTTT.